Below are 25 T cell receptor beta chains sequenced from a single sample in a study of post-analysis software for immune sequencing data. TCR beta cDNA libraries included unique molecular identifiers. TCRdb passed the PCR reads through MiXCR, listing each CDR3 protein once. The table shows a few hundred thousand distinct CDR3 sequences, with just over 35% occurring only once. Overall study results and limits: Compared with controls, patients had more of about 5 TRBV segments, including TRBV5-6, TRBV5-1 and TRBV20-1.

No antigen has been assigned to these receptors. The sample was blood. These receptors all stem from a girl aged 5 to 17 with multiple sclerosis.

Many counts were recorded for this clonotype. This chain joins TRBV24-1 and TRBJ1-1; 7 bases match TRBD1. The V and J ends lost 4 bases and 5 bases, in that order; junction bases with no gene match: 3. The CDR3 runs to 13 residues. Germline-derived CDR1 and CDR2 are KGHDR and SFDVKD. The CDR3 region is CATSDPTGTEAFF. The CDR3 DNA reads as TGTGCCACCAGTGACCCGACAGGGACTGAAGCTTTCTTT.

In this sample, this clonotype turned up many times. The chain joins TRBV6-5 to TRBJ2-5; D ambiguous. Germline CDR1 MNHEY, CDR2 SVGAGI. The CDR3 is 12 residues long. Trimming shortened V by 4 bases and J by 7 bases, and 10 bases separated the two germline ends. The CDR3 spells CASSSQTATQYF. In nucleotides, the CDR3 is TGTGCCAGCAGTTCCCAGACTGCGACCCAGTACTTC.

The table lists this clonotype with many counts. V and J are TRBV6-6 and TRBJ2-1, with TRBD2 matching over 7 bases. This CDR3 contains 14 residues. J was trimmed by 0 bases and V by 5 bases; bases with no gene match: 1. CDR1 MNHNY and CDR2 SVGAGI come from the germline V gene (reference sequence). CDR3 region: CASSTSVSYNEQFF. CDR3 nucleotide sequence: TGTGCCAGCAGTACTAGCGTCTCCTACAATGAGCAGTTCTTC.

Note on this clonotype: Being one base from a much bigger clone, this may be a read error. No conserved phenylalanine or tryptophan ends this CDR3, so it is likely a read error. The chain employs TRBV4-2 and TRBJ2-1; unclear D gene. Germline-derived CDR1 and CDR2 are LGHNA and YNFKEQ. The V gene lost 0 bases and the J gene lost 10 bases, with 13 bases spanning the gap. The length of the CDR3 is 14 residues. The CDR3 DNA sequence: TGTGCCAGCAGCCAAGAATCACCGTCCGCAGAGCAGTTCGTC. It codes for CASSQESPSAEQFV.

The table lists this clonotype with many counts. The gene calls are TRBV20-1 and TRBJ2-6; TRBD1 or TRBD2 may be the D gene (6 bases each). The germline V gene encodes CDR1 DFQATT and CDR2 SNEGSKA (reference sequence). V lost 2 bases and J 0 bases, leaving 8 bases between the germline ends. This CDR3 comprises 15 residues. The CDR3 region has the DNA TGCAGTGCTAGAAGGGGGGACTCTGGGGCCAACGTCCTGACTTTC. Its translation: CSARRGDSGANVLTF.

To note about this clonotype: Since a much larger clone is just one base distant, this may be a read error. The genes are TRBV7-9 and TRBJ2-7; 8 bases fit TRBD2. The CDR3 is 17 amino acids. Germline CDR1 and CDR2: SEHNR and FQNEAQ (reference sequence). Trimming took 0 bases from V and 7 from J; bases not matched to a gene: 14. CDR3 in amino acids: CASSLARGGTSYNEQYF. In DNA, the CDR3 is TGTGCCAGCAGCTTAGCCCGGGGGGGGACTTCTTACAATGAGCAGTACTTC.

This clonotype was recorded many times. The chain joins TRBV7-9 to TRBJ2-1; 7 bases agree with TRBD2. CDR3 length: 14 residues. Germline V CDR1 and CDR2: SEHNR, FQNEAQ (reference sequence). J lost 6 bases, V lost 5 bases, and 7 bases had no gene match. The CDR3 reads CASSPSGTLNEQFF. As DNA, the CDR3 is TGTGCCAGCAGCCCCAGCGGGACCCTCAATGAGCAGTTCTTC.

Regarding this clonotype: A clone one base away is much larger, so this may be a read error. This rearrangement joins TRBV24-1 to TRBJ1-2, with D possibly TRBD1 on 5 matching bases. The CDR3 spans 13 residues. Germline CDR1 and CDR2: KGHDR and SFDVKD. The V and J ends lost 9 bases and 6 bases respectively, with 16 bases between them. The CDR3: CATGAGDEDGYTF. The CDR3 DNA sequence: TGTGCCACCGGTGCGGGGGACGAAGATGGCTACACCTTC.

This clonotype was observed at least ten times. The chain has TRBV5-6 and TRBJ2-5; D might be TRBD1 (5 bases). The CDR3 length is 13 residues. V lost 4 bases, J lost 5 bases, and 12 bases lay in between. CDR1 is SGHDT and CDR2 is YYEEEE in the germline V gene. The CDR3 spells CASSRGRGETQYF. CDR3 nucleotide sequence: TGTGCCAGCAGCAGGGGAAGAGGCGAGACCCAGTACTTC.

This clonotype was found many times. This rearrangement joins TRBV29-1 to TRBJ2-1, with 7 bases matching TRBD1. CDR1 SQVTM and CDR2 ANQGSEA come from the germline V gene. The V gene end was trimmed by 2 bases and the J gene end by 8 bases; junction bases not matched to a gene: 9. The CDR3 covers 14 residues. The CDR3 DNA follows: TGCAGCGTTGAAAGGGGTGACAGGGCCCATGAGCAGTTCTTC. This gives the protein CSVERGDRAHEQFF.

This clonotype has only a few counts. A read error may be the cause here, since a much bigger clone is one base away. The rearrangement joins TRBV20-1 to TRBJ2-1; the match to TRBD2 covers 9 bases. The DNA end is more similar to TRBJ2-7, so the J call may be wrong. This CDR3 is 18 amino acids long. CDR1 is DFQATT and CDR2 is SNEGSKA in the germline V gene (reference sequence). CDR3 coding DNA: TGCAGTGCTAGAGATCCGTTTTTTAGAGCGGGGGGACACAATGAGCAGTACTTC. Translated: CSARDPFFRAGGHNEQYF.

This clonotype occurred many times. The V gene is TRBV6-2 or TRBV6-3, the J gene TRBJ2-1; 13 nucleotides match TRBD2. The CDR3 consists of 16 residues. Germline lookup yields CDR1 MNHEY and CDR2 SVGEGT. With V trimmed by 6 bases and J by 6 bases, 8 bases remained unmatched. Here the CDR3 reads CASSRRLAGGPNEQFF. Here the CDR3 DNA reads TGTGCCAGCAGCCGACGACTAGCGGGAGGCCCCAATGAGCAGTTCTTC.

This chain connects TRBV20-1 to TRBJ2-1; 7 bases agree with TRBD1. This CDR3 is 16 amino acids long. With V trimmed by 5 bases and J by 6 bases, 16 bases remained unmatched. Germline CDR1 DFQATT, CDR2 SNEGSKA (reference sequence). CDR3 loop: CSAGRGQKPLGNEQFF. The CDR3 DNA reads as TGCAGTGCTGGAAGGGGGCAAAAACCCCTTGGCAATGAGCAGTTCTTC.

Many counts were recorded for this clonotype. This CDR3 is CASSPGTAETQYF. The CDR3 DNA follows: TGTGCCAGCAGTCCCGGGACTGCAGAGACCCAGTACTTC. The chain has TRBV28 and TRBJ2-5; D may be TRBD2 (6 bases). From germline, CDR1 is MDHEN and CDR2 SYDVKM. The CDR3 has 13 amino acids. Trimming took 5 bases from V and 4 from J, leaving 11 bases between them.

This clonotype came up many times. The chain employs TRBV20-1 and TRBJ2-7; D not certain. This CDR3 comprises 13 residues. Germline CDR1 is DFQATT and CDR2 is SNEGSKA (reference sequence). Trimming shortened V by 0 bases and J by 2 bases, and 8 bases separated the two germline ends. The CDR3 spells CSARDRLTYEQYF. DNA for the CDR3: TGCAGTGCTAGAGATCGCCTTACCTACGAGCAGTACTTC.

As DNA, the CDR3 is TGTGCCAGCAGCGACTCCGGGACTGCAAACGGGCCCCAGCATTTT. It yields the protein CASSDSGTANGPQHF. The chain has TRBV7-9 and TRBJ1-5, with a tentative D call TRBD1 (5 bases). CDR1 is SEHNR, CDR2 FQNEAQ, per germline (reference sequence). This CDR3 is 15 amino acids long. V was shortened by 5 bases and J by 9 bases, with 20 bases between the two germline ends.

This chain connects TRBV11-2 to TRBJ1-5; D is ambiguous. The ends were cut back, 5 bases at V and 0 bases at J, with 11 bases in the middle. This CDR3 region has 15 residues. CDR1 is SGHAT, CDR2 FQNNGV, per germline. The CDR3 sequence: CASSQDGDSNQPQHF. In nucleotides, the CDR3 is TGTGCCAGCAGCCAGGACGGTGATAGCAATCAGCCCCAGCATTTT.

This chain joins TRBV4-3 and TRBJ2-7; tentative D call: TRBD2 (5 bases). Germline V CDR1 and CDR2: LGHNA, YSLEER. This CDR3 comprises 14 residues. The V end lost 0 bases, the J end lost 1 base, and 7 bases lay between the germline ends. The CDR3 loop reads CASSQDWESYEQYF. CDR3 DNA sequence: TGCGCCAGCAGCCAAGATTGGGAGTCCTACGAGCAGTACTTC.

This clonotype has ten or more counts. V gene TRBV3-1 combines with J gene TRBJ2-1; D is possibly TRBD2 (6 bases). The CDR3 is made up of 13 amino acids. Germline values: CDR1 LGHDT, CDR2 YNNKEL (reference sequence). V gave up 5 bases and J gave up 5 bases, with 10 bases separating them. This chain's CDR3 is CASSTGLNNEQFF. CDR3 coding DNA: TGTGCCAGCAGCACTGGACTAAACAATGAGCAGTTCTTC.

The chain couples TRBV3-1 to TRBJ2-2; D is perhaps TRBD2 (5 bases). Deletions cut 1 base from V and 7 bases from J, with 13 bases between. From germline, CDR1 is LGHDT and CDR2 YNNKEL (reference sequence). The CDR3 runs 15 residues. CDR3 in amino acids: CASSQGLTGGGELFF. CDR3 in DNA: TGTGCCAGCAGCCAAGGATTGACTGGAGGCGGGGAGCTGTTTTTT.

The chain employs TRBV4-3 and TRBJ2-7; a weak D match, TRBD1 (6 bases). The CDR3 has 16 amino acids. Germline assignment: CDR1 LGHNA and CDR2 YSLEER. V lost 0 bases, J lost 0 bases, and 12 bases lay in between. The CDR3, as DNA: TGCGCCAGCAGCCAAGAGGAAGACAGGATCTCCTACGAGCAGTACTTC. Its translation is CASSQEEDRISYEQYF.

Comments on this clonotype: One base away lies a much larger clone, so this may be a sequencing read error. The chain joins TRBV5-1 to TRBJ2-7; D unclear. CDR1 is SGHRS, CDR2 YFSETQ, per germline. The CDR3 covers 14 residues. Trimming pared 5 bases from V and 7 bases from J, leaving 19 bases between. The CDR3 sequence is CASREASGYNEQYF. The CDR3 DNA follows: TGCGCCAGCAGAGAGGCGAGTGGCTACAATGAGCAGTACTTC.

This clonotype was counted many times. The chain recombines TRBV5-1 with TRBJ2-3; tentatively, D is TRBD2 (5 bases). The V gene's germline CDR1 is SGHRS and CDR2 YFSETQ. With 0 bases removed from V and 2 bases from J, the gap between germline ends came to 10 bases. The CDR3 extends over 15 amino acids. CDR3 sequence (DNA): TGCGCCAGCAGCTTGGACAGACTATCCACAGATACGCAGTATTTT. Translation gives CASSLDRLSTDTQYF.

The chain employs TRBV24-1 and TRBJ2-4, with D hard to call. Trimming stripped 4 bases from V and 6 bases from J, with 15 bases between. This CDR3 has 15 amino acids. Looked up from germline, CDR1 is KGHDR and CDR2 is SFDVKD. The CDR3, as DNA: TGTGCCACCAGTGACCCAGCCTCAAGGGCAAACATTCAGTACTTC. It codes for CATSDPASRANIQYF.

As to this clonotype: A read error may explain this, as a much larger clone is one base away. CDR3 coding DNA: TGTGCCAGCAGCGACAGGGTCCGAATCGAGCAGTACTTC. Residues: CASSDRVRIEQYF. The gene calls are TRBV6-2 or TRBV6-3 and TRBJ2-7; 7 bases agree with TRBD1. Germline V gene lookup returns CDR1 MNHEY and CDR2 SVGEGT. The CDR3 has 13 residues. V dropped 6 bases and J dropped 6; count of bases not matched to a gene: 8.